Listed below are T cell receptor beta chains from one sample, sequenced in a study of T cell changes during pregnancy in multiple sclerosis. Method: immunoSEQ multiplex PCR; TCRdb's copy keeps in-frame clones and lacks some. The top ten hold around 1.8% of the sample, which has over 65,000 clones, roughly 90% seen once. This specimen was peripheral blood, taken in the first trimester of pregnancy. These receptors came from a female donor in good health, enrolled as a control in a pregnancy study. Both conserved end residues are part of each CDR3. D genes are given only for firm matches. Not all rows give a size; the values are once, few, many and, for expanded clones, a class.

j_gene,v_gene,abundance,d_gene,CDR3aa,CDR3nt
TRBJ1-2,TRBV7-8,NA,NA,CASSSGGGQNLNYGYTF,TGTGCCAGCAGCTCCGGGGGGGGCCAGAATCTCAACTATGGCTACACCTTC
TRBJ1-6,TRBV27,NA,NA,CASSFGADNSPLHF,TGTGCCAGCAGTTTTGGGGCAGATAATTCACCCCTCCACTTT
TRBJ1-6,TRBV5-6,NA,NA,CASSLVPGSPLHF,TGTGCCAGCAGCTTGGTTCCGGGTTCACCCCTCCACTTT
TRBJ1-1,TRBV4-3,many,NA,CASSQTQGIYTEAFF,TGCGCCAGCAGCCAAACACAGGGCATTTACACTGAAGCTTTCTTT
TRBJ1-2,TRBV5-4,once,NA,CASSPRGNYGYTF,TGTGCCAGCAGCCCCCGGGGGAACTATGGCTACACCTTC
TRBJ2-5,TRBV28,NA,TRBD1,CASLTGGETQYF,TGTGCCAGTTTGACAGGGGGTGAGACCCAGTACTTC
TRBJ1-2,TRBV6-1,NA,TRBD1,CASSEEGARGYTF,TGTGCCAGCAGTGAAGAGGGGGCGAGGGGCTACACCTTC
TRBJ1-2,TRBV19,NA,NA,CASSIDRRGYTF,TGTGCCAGTAGTATCGACAGGCGAGGCTACACCTTC
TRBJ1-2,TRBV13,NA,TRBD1,CASSLGQGHGYTF,TGTGCCAGCAGCTTAGGACAGGGGCACGGCTACACCTTC
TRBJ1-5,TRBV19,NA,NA,CASSIEGAPRQPQHF,TGTGCCAGTAGTATAGAGGGGGCGCCTAGACAGCCCCAGCATTTT
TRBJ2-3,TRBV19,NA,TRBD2,CASSWEGKGDTQYF,TGTGCCAGTAGTTGGGAGGGAAAAGGAGATACGCAGTATTTT